The 11 T cell receptor beta chains presented below share a single source sample, sequenced in a study of human T cells and chemical hapten exposure. TCRdb re-called the RACE reads with MiXCR, one entry per CDR3 protein. Of under 95,000 distinct CDR3 sequences listed, approximately 10% were seen once; the top ten hold about 3%. Time point given: healthy volunteer bleed at 2 weeks. Researchers extracted total RNA from unfractionated whole blood. The sequenced material came from whole blood. All receptors derive from a female donor in good health. Some clones in this sample may be carry-over from other donors' samples.

This clonotype was counted many times. This chain connects TRBV14 to TRBJ2-1, with 8 bases matching TRBD1. Germline V gene lookup returns CDR1 SGHDN and CDR2 FVKESK. The CDR3 has 14 amino acids. The junction had 7 bases not matched to a gene; V was cut back by 6 bases and J by 6 bases. The CDR3 DNA follows: TGTGCCAGCAGGAAAAGGGGGACAGGCAATGAGCAGTTCTTC. Residues: CASRKRGTGNEQFF.

The chain employs TRBV2 and TRBJ2-2, with TRBD1 identical over 10 bases. This CDR3 has 15 residues. The junction had 1 base not matched to a gene; V was cut back by 1 base and J by 5 bases. Germline V lookup: CDR1 SNHLY, CDR2 FYNNEI. Here the CDR3 reads CASSEVGQGTGELFF. The DNA for the CDR3 is TGTGCCAGCAGTGAAGTGGGACAGGGGACCGGGGAGCTGTTTTTT. Filled out from reference TRBV2 and TRBJ2-2, the complete variable domain reads EPEVTQTPSHQVTQMGQEVILRCVPISNHLYFYWYRQILGQKVEFLVSFYNNEISEKSEIFDDQFSVERPDGSNFTLKIRSTKLEDSAMYFCASSEVGQGTGELFFGEGSRLTVL.

A few counts support this clonotype. The CDR3 bases are TGTGCCAGCAGCTTGAAGTCTGGGACAGGGGTAATGAGCTCCTACAATGAGCAGTTCTTC. Its protein product is CASSLKSGTGVMSSYNEQFF. This chain links TRBV5-4 with TRBJ2-1; TRBD1 agrees at 10 bases. Trimming cost V 1 base and J 0 bases; bases outside gene matches: 13. CDR1 SGHNT and CDR2 YYREEE come from the germline V gene (reference sequence). CDR3 length: 20 residues.

The chain joins TRBV6-2 or TRBV6-3 to TRBJ2-5; 8 bases are a match to TRBD2. With 6 bases clipped from V and 1 base from J, the junction kept 4 bases outside the gene matches. This CDR3 comprises 14 residues. CDR1 MNHEY and CDR2 SVGEGT come from the germline V gene. CDR3 DNA: TGTGCCAGCAGCCAAACTAGCGGCCAAGAGACCCAGTACTTC. Its translation is CASSQTSGQETQYF.

V and J are TRBV12-3 or TRBV12-4 and TRBJ1-1; D is possibly TRBD1 (5 bases). There are 12 residues in the CDR3. V lost 0 bases, J lost 8 bases, and 7 bases lay in between. CDR3 sequence (DNA): TGTGCCAGCAGTTTAGCGGGGGGAGAAGCTTTCTTT. It translates to CASSLAGGEAFF.

This clonotype was counted many times. In DNA form, the CDR3 reads TGTGCCAGCAGTTTAAGGGGTACTACTAATGAAAAACTGTTTTTT. Protein: CASSLRGTTNEKLFF. This rearrangement joins TRBV27 to TRBJ1-4; possible D gene TRBD1, 5 bases. This CDR3 comprises 15 residues. Trimming cost V 2 bases and J 2 bases, with 9 bases left between them. Germline V gene data show CDR1 as MNHEY and CDR2 as SMNVEV (reference sequence).

V gene TRBV7-2 combines with J gene TRBJ1-5; TRBD1 aligns across 9 bases. The germline V gene encodes CDR1 SGHTA and CDR2 FQGNSA. The CDR3 loop spans 14 amino acids. The ends lost 5 bases at V and 4 bases at J; junction bases unmatched: 3. CDR3 nucleotides: TGTGCCAGCAGCCCCGGACAGGGGAATCAGCCCCAGCATTTT. It specifies CASSPGQGNQPQHF.

Only a few counts were recorded for this clonotype. The J gene is TRBJ2-1, the V gene TRBV30, with D possibly being TRBD1 or TRBD2 (6 bases each). Germline V gene data show CDR1 as GTSNPN and CDR2 as SVGIG (reference sequence). V gave up 7 bases and J gave up 4 bases, with 20 bases separating them. The CDR3 sequence is 15 residues long. The CDR3 protein is CALTRGITTYNEQFF. The CDR3 nucleotides are TGTGCCTTGACTAGGGGGATTACTACTTACAATGAGCAGTTCTTC.

This clonotype occurred many times. This chain joins TRBV2 and TRBJ2-3; D call uncertain. V dropped 3 bases and J dropped 2 bases, with 6 bases sitting between them. The V gene's germline CDR1 is SNHLY and CDR2 FYNNEI. The CDR3 is 13 residues long. CDR3 nucleotide sequence: TGTGCCAGCAGTGAGCCTTTCACAGATACGCAGTATTTT. It yields the protein CASSEPFTDTQYF.

This clonotype was observed a handful of times. The V call is TRBV28, the J call TRBJ2-7, with TRBD1 matching 8 bases. Per germline, CDR1 MDHEN and CDR2 SYDVKM. The ends lost 1 base at V and 2 bases at J; junction bases unmatched: 1. The CDR3 has 14 amino acids. Written as DNA, the CDR3 is TGTGCCAGCAGTTTATTCAGGGGGCCCTACGAGCAGTACTTC. It translates to CASSLFRGPYEQYF.

The table lists this clonotype with many counts. V gene TRBV4-1 combines with J gene TRBJ2-1; possible D gene TRBD1, 5 bases. Germline values: CDR1 MGHRA, CDR2 YSYEKL. The V and J ends lost 0 bases and 5 bases respectively, with 8 bases between them. The CDR3 consists of 14 residues. The CDR3 reads CASSQDGANNEQFF. Here the CDR3 DNA reads TGCGCCAGCAGCCAAGATGGGGCGAACAATGAGCAGTTCTTC.